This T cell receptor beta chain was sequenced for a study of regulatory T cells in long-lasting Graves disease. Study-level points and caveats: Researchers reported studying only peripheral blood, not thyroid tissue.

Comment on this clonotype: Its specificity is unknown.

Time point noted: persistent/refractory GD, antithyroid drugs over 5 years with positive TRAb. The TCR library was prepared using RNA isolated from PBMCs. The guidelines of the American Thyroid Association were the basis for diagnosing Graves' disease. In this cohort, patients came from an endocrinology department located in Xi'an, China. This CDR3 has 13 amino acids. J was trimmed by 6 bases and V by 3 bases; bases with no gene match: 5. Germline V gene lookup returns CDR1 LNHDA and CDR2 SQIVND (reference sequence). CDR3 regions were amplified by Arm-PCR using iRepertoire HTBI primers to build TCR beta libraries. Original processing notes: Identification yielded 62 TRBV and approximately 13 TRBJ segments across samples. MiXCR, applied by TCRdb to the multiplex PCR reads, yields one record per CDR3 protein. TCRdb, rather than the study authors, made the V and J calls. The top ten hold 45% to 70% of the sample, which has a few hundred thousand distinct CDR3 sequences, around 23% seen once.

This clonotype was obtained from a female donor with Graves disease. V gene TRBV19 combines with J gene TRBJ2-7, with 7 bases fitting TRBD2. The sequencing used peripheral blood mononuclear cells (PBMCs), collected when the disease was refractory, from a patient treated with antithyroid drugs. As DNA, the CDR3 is TGTGCCAGTAGTATTATCACGGGGGGCGAGCAGTACTTC. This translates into CASSIITGGEQYF. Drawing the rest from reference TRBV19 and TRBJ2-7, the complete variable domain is DGGITQSPKYLFRKEGQNVTLSCEQNLNHDAMYWYRQDPGQGLRLIYYSQIVNDFQKGDIAEGYSVSREKKESFPLTVTSAQKNPTAFYLCASSIITGGEQYFGPGTRLTVT.